The next 30 T cell receptor beta chains were all read from a single sample in a study of shared clonotypes between healthy human individuals. The table came from immunoSEQ multiplex PCR; TCRdb's copy has only in-frame clones and leaves some out. This repertoire shows about 1 million clones, around 78% found once; its top ten account for under 0.6%. The sequenced sample consisted of memory CD4+ T cells from PBMCs. The subset denotes: CD45RA-negative fraction. The receptors here all came from a man between 18 and 29 years old in good health. Some clones in this sample may be carry-over from other donors' samples.

The rearrangement joins TRBV18 to TRBJ2-5; 9 positions match TRBD1. This CDR3 contains 14 residues. J gave up 5 bases and V 2 bases, and 3 bases lay outside the gene matches. Per the germline V gene, CDR1 is KGHSH and CDR2 is LQKENI. CDR3 nucleotide sequence: TGTGCCAGCTCACCAAGGACAGGGGCCGAGACCCAGTACTTC. This sequence encodes CASSPRTGAETQYF. Full variable domain (rest looked up from reference TRBV18 and TRBJ2-5): NAGVMQNPRHLVRRRGQEARLRCSPMKGHSHVYWYRQLPEEGLKFMVYLQKENIIDESGMPKERFSAEFPKEGPSILRIQQVVRGDSAAYFCASSPRTGAETQYFGPGTRLLVL.

The chain carries TRBV18 and TRBJ1-5, with unresolved D. V was pared by 3 bases and J by 0 bases, with 24 bases between. Looked up from germline, CDR1 is KGHSH and CDR2 is LQKENI. The CDR3 is 20 residues long. The CDR3 spells CASSPQQITADFYSNQPQHF. In nucleotides, the CDR3 is TGTGCCAGCTCACCTCAACAAATAACCGCAGACTTCTATAGCAATCAGCCCCAGCATTTT.

The chain combines TRBV11-2 with TRBJ2-4; weak D call: TRBD2 (7 bases). From germline, CDR1 is SGHAT and CDR2 FQNNGV. The ends were cut back, 4 bases at V and 8 bases at J, with 15 bases in the middle. The CDR3 is 14 amino acids. The CDR3 DNA is TGTGCCAGCAGCTCGCCGGGGAGGGGGTACATTCAGTACTTC. It yields the protein CASSSPGRGYIQYF.

In nucleotides, the CDR3 is TGTGCCAGCAGCATAGCCCCGCAGGGATCCTACGAGCAGTACTTC. Its protein product is CASSIAPQGSYEQYF. The V gene is TRBV5-4, the J gene TRBJ2-7; D may be TRBD1 (5 bases). Germline V gene sequence: CDR1 SGHNT, CDR2 YYREEE (reference sequence). The CDR3 length is 15 residues. The germline V and J ends were trimmed by 4 bases and 1 base, with 15 bases remaining between them.

CDR3 in amino acids: CASRPTGGEEKLFF. The DNA for the CDR3 is TGTGCCAGCAGACCGACAGGGGGGGAGGAAAAACTGTTTTTT. This chain uses TRBV6-5 with TRBJ1-4, with TRBD1 matching 9 bases. This CDR3 has 14 amino acids. Trimming at V came to 6 bases and at J to 8 bases, leaving 7 bases not matched to a gene. Germline V gene lookup returns CDR1 MNHEY and CDR2 SVGAGI.

CDR3 nucleotides: TGTGCCAGCAGCCGTAAGCTAGCGGCCCCAGATACGCAGTATTTT. Amino acid sequence: CASSRKLAAPDTQYF. This chain joins TRBV7-3 and TRBJ2-3; 7 bases align to TRBD2. There are 15 residues in the CDR3. V lost 5 bases to trimming and J lost 4 bases; unmatched junction nucleotides: 9. Germline V gene data show CDR1 as SGHTA and CDR2 as FQGTGA.

This rearrangement joins TRBV7-2 to TRBJ2-1, with D maybe TRBD1 (6 bases). The germline V and J ends were trimmed by 4 bases and 2 bases, with 15 bases remaining between them. The CDR3 loop spans 16 amino acids. Germline CDR1 reads SGHTA; CDR2 reads FQGNSA. CDR3 loop: CASSSRLGDTYNEQFF. The CDR3 nucleotides read TGTGCCAGCAGCTCAAGATTAGGGGACACCTACAATGAGCAGTTCTTC.

The J gene is TRBJ2-3, the V gene TRBV5-1, with a possible D match to TRBD2 (5 bases). Deletions cut 4 bases from V and 6 bases from J, with 18 bases between. Germline V CDR1 and CDR2: SGHRS, YFSETQ. The CDR3 contains 15 residues. The CDR3: CASSRTSTPGDTQYF. The CDR3 coding sequence is TGCGCCAGCAGCCGAACTAGTACCCCTGGTGATACGCAGTATTTT.

This clone appeared a few times. The V call is TRBV7-8, the J call TRBJ1-5; D remains unclear. This CDR3 is 15 amino acids long. Germline-derived CDR1 and CDR2 are SGHVS and FQNEAQ. Trimming took 4 bases from V and 1 from J, leaving 11 bases between them. CDR3 sequence reads: CASSSDRRSNQPQHF. CDR3 nucleotide sequence: TGTGCCAGCAGCTCAGACCGAAGGAGCAATCAGCCCCAGCATTTT.

This clone was counted many times. This specimen includes other DNA sequences encoding the same CDR3. This sequence joins TRBV7-8 and TRBJ1-5, with D unresolved. Per the germline V gene, CDR1 is SGHVS and CDR2 is FQNEAQ. The CDR3 runs to 13 residues. V was pared by 1 base and J by 6 bases, with 7 bases between. In nucleotides, the CDR3 is TGTGCCAGCAGCTTAGAACGGCCTCAGCCCCAGCATTTT. Its translation is CASSLERPQPQHF.

The rearrangement joins TRBV19 to TRBJ2-1; 8 positions match TRBD2. With 7 bases clipped from V and 3 bases from J, the junction kept 2 bases outside the gene matches. The CDR3 spans 13 residues. The germline gives CDR1 LNHDA, CDR2 SQIVND (reference sequence). CDR3 nucleotide sequence: TGTGCCAGTAATCTAGCGGGCTACAATGAGCAGTTCTTC. Amino acid sequence: CASNLAGYNEQFF.

This chain connects TRBV6-1 to TRBJ1-2, with TRBD1 identical over 7 bases. Losses at the gene ends were 2 bases for V and 3 bases for J; bases not matched to a gene: 3. This CDR3 has 14 amino acids. Germline CDR1 reads MNHNS; CDR2 reads SASEGT. CDR3 sequence: CASSERGGHYGYTF. The CDR3 DNA sequence: TGTGCCAGCAGTGAACGAGGGGGCCACTATGGCTACACCTTC.

The CDR3 sequence is CASSYTPAQYQETQYF. CDR3 nucleotide sequence: TGTGCCAGCAGCTATACCCCGGCCCAGTACCAAGAGACCCAGTACTTC. The chain recombines TRBV28 with TRBJ2-5; D remains unclear. The V gene lost 6 bases and the J gene lost 0 bases, with 17 bases spanning the gap. The CDR3 runs to 16 residues. Per germline, CDR1 MDHEN and CDR2 SYDVKM.

J is TRBJ2-5 and V is TRBV5-4; 9 bases match TRBD2. The CDR3 spans 14 residues. V lost 4 bases, J lost 4 bases, and 5 bases stayed unmatched. Per germline, CDR1 SGHNT and CDR2 YYREEE (reference sequence). DNA of the CDR3: TGTGCCAGCAGCCCCGCGGGAGGGCGAGAGACCCAGTACTTC. This sequence encodes CASSPAGGRETQYF.

The chain uses TRBV6-5 and TRBJ2-7, with 7 bases aligning to TRBD2. There are 13 residues in the CDR3. The J segment lost 2 bases and the V segment lost 6 bases, leaving 4 bases of the junction unmatched. Germline CDR1 is MNHEY and CDR2 is SVGAGI. The CDR3 coding sequence is TGTGCCAGCAGCAGCGGGATCCCCTACGAGCAGTACTTC. Translating it yields CASSSGIPYEQYF.

Points on this clone: Other DNA sequences in the same sample also yield this CDR3. The genes are TRBV29-1 and TRBJ2-3; D is uncertain. The CDR3 length is 11 residues. In germline, CDR1 is SQVTM, CDR2 ANQGSEA. V was trimmed by 6 bases and J by 3 bases, leaving 7 bases between them. Written as DNA, the CDR3 is TGCAGCGTCGGCCCAACAGATACGCAGTATTTT. It codes for CSVGPTDTQYF.

The chain uses TRBV28 and TRBJ1-6; 9 nucleotides align to TRBD1. Germline values: CDR1 MDHEN, CDR2 SYDVKM. The V and J ends lost 5 bases and 7 bases, in that order; junction bases with no gene match: 6. This CDR3 has 15 amino acids. The CDR3: CASSQRGTGNSPLHF. The CDR3, as DNA: TGTGCCAGCAGTCAGAGAGGGACAGGGAATTCACCCCTCCACTTT.

The V gene is TRBV5-6, the J gene TRBJ2-2, with D perhaps matching TRBD1 (6 bases). The V end lost 2 bases, the J end lost 6 bases, and 14 bases lay between the germline ends. This CDR3 region has 15 residues. Germline CDR1 reads SGHDT; CDR2 reads YYEEEE. CDR3: CASSLRPGVAGELFF. The CDR3 DNA sequence: TGTGCCAGCAGCTTACGTCCAGGGGTTGCCGGGGAGCTGTTTTTT.

V and J are TRBV11-3 and TRBJ2-1; maybe TRBD1 (7 bases). CDR1 is SGHNT, CDR2 YENEEA, per germline. Trimming pared 5 bases from V and 6 bases from J, leaving 20 bases between. The CDR3 length is 16 residues. The CDR3: CASSPRGQGGSNEQFF. DNA of the CDR3: TGTGCCAGCAGCCCGAGGGGGCAGGGGGGATCCAATGAGCAGTTCTTC. Full variable domain (remainder filled in from reference TRBV11-3 and TRBJ2-1): EAGVVQSPRYKIIEKKQPVAFWCNPISGHNTLYWYLQNLGQGPELLIRYENEEAVDDSQLPKDRFSAERLKGVDSTLKIQPAELGDSAVYLCASSPRGQGGSNEQFFGPGTRLTVL.

The chain joins TRBV7-6 to TRBJ2-5, with 9 bases lining up with TRBD1. Germline V gives CDR1 SGHVS, CDR2 FNYEAQ. Trimming at V came to 5 bases and at J to 3 bases, leaving 7 bases not matched to a gene. CDR3 size: 15 residues. The CDR3, as DNA: TGTGCCAGCAGCCCCTGGACAGGGGAAGAAGAGACCCAGTACTTC. Protein: CASSPWTGEEETQYF. Drawing the rest from reference TRBV7-6 and TRBJ2-5, the complete variable domain is GAGVSQSPRYKVTKRGQDVALRCDPISGHVSLYWYRQALGQGPEFLTYFNYEAQQDKSGLPNDRFSAERPEGSISTLTIQRTEQRDSAMYRCASSPWTGEEETQYFGPGTRLLVL.

This sequence joins TRBV7-2 and TRBJ1-5; weak D call: TRBD1 (5 bases). CDR1 and CDR2 (germline): SGHTA, FQGNSA. The CDR3 extends over 13 amino acids. Trimming removed 5 bases at V and 9 bases at J, with 14 bases between. The chain's CDR3 is CASSPDGGGPQHF. CDR3 DNA sequence: TGTGCCAGCAGCCCCGACGGGGGGGGGCCCCAGCATTTT.

This clone was picked up a small number of times. The genes are TRBV19 and TRBJ1-1; D unresolved. The germline CDR1 and CDR2 sequences are LNHDA and SQIVND (reference sequence). The CDR3 has 15 residues. The ends were cut back, 4 bases at V and 0 bases at J, with 12 bases in the middle. In DNA form, the CDR3 reads TGTGCCAGTAGTAAAGGACGGCAAATGAACACTGAAGCTTTCTTT. This translates into CASSKGRQMNTEAFF.

The gene calls are TRBV2 and TRBJ2-1; D possibly corresponds to TRBD2 (6 bases). Germline V gene lookup returns CDR1 SNHLY and CDR2 FYNNEI. Trimming left V 2 bases short and J 7 bases short, with 27 bases between. This CDR3 has 19 amino acids. Here the CDR3 DNA reads TGTGCCAGCAGTGAATATCCAAGGCTAGCGAGTCTGGGGAGGAATGAGCAGTTCTTC. This encodes CASSEYPRLASLGRNEQFF.

The genes are TRBV11-3 and TRBJ2-1; perhaps TRBD1 as D (6 bases). The germline V gene has CDR1 SGHNT and CDR2 YENEEA. The ends were cut back, 5 bases at V and 9 bases at J, with 14 bases in the middle. This CDR3 region has 13 residues. CDR3 bases: TGTGCCAGCAGCCCTCAGGGGCTCGGTGAGCAGTTCTTC. Translating gives CASSPQGLGEQFF. Using reference TRBV11-3 and TRBJ2-1 for the parts outside the CDR3, the full variable domain is EAGVVQSPRYKIIEKKQPVAFWCNPISGHNTLYWYLQNLGQGPELLIRYENEEAVDDSQLPKDRFSAERLKGVDSTLKIQPAELGDSAVYLCASSPQGLGEQFFGPGTRLTVL.

The chain carries TRBV2 and TRBJ2-5; perhaps TRBD1 as D (6 bases). From germline, CDR1 is SNHLY and CDR2 FYNNEI. The CDR3 spans 13 residues. The germline V and J ends were trimmed by 4 bases and 4 bases, with 10 bases remaining between them. Here the CDR3 DNA reads TGTGCCAGCAGTGCCTTACAGGGAGAGACCCAGTACTTC. Its protein product is CASSALQGETQYF.

The gene calls are TRBV7-9 and TRBJ1-2; 7 bases match TRBD1. Germline V gene sequence: CDR1 SEHNR, CDR2 FQNEAQ (reference sequence). This CDR3 spans 14 amino acids. V gave up 3 bases and J gave up 4 bases; unmatched junction bases: 5. The CDR3 sequence is CASSFGQVGYGYTF. For the CDR3, the DNA is TGTGCCAGCAGCTTCGGACAGGTGGGCTATGGCTACACCTTC.

This clone was detected ten times or more. The chain employs TRBV7-9 and TRBJ1-2; D gene unclear. V was cut by 3 bases and J by 8 bases, with 10 bases left in between. This CDR3 has 12 amino acids. CDR1 is SEHNR, CDR2 FQNEAQ, per germline (reference sequence). The CDR3, as DNA: TGTGCCAGCAGCTTTGACATCCTCGGCTACACCTTC. Residues: CASSFDILGYTF.

This clone has a single count. Here the CDR3 DNA reads TGTGCCAGCAGTCCACCCTTAGCCAACTACTACGAGCAGTACTTC. Protein: CASSPPLANYYEQYF. The rearrangement joins TRBV28 to TRBJ2-7; D is uncertain. Germline loops: CDR1 MDHEN, CDR2 SYDVKM. The CDR3 is made up of 15 amino acids. The V and J ends lost 5 bases and 3 bases respectively, with 17 bases between them.

This rearrangement joins TRBV30 to TRBJ2-4, with 10 bases that match TRBD2. After removal of 5 bases from V and 8 bases from J, the junction contained 15 bases not matched to a gene. Germline V gene data show CDR1 as GTSNPN and CDR2 as SVGIG (reference sequence). The CDR3 is 16 residues long. In nucleotides, the CDR3 is TGTGCCTGGGGGGTCGGGCTAGCGGGAGCCCGGGACATTCAGTACTTC. Its protein product is CAWGVGLAGARDIQYF.

This clone was counted between two and nine times. The rearrangement joins TRBV27 to TRBJ2-3, with 16 nucleotides matching TRBD2. CDR1 and CDR2 (germline): MNHEY, SMNVEV (reference sequence). The CDR3 length is 17 residues. V was clipped by 2 bases and J by 4 bases; unmatched bases: 3. CDR3 sequence (DNA): TGTGCCAGCAGTTTACCGGGACTAGCGGGAGGGCCAGATACGCAGTATTTT. This gives the protein CASSLPGLAGGPDTQYF.